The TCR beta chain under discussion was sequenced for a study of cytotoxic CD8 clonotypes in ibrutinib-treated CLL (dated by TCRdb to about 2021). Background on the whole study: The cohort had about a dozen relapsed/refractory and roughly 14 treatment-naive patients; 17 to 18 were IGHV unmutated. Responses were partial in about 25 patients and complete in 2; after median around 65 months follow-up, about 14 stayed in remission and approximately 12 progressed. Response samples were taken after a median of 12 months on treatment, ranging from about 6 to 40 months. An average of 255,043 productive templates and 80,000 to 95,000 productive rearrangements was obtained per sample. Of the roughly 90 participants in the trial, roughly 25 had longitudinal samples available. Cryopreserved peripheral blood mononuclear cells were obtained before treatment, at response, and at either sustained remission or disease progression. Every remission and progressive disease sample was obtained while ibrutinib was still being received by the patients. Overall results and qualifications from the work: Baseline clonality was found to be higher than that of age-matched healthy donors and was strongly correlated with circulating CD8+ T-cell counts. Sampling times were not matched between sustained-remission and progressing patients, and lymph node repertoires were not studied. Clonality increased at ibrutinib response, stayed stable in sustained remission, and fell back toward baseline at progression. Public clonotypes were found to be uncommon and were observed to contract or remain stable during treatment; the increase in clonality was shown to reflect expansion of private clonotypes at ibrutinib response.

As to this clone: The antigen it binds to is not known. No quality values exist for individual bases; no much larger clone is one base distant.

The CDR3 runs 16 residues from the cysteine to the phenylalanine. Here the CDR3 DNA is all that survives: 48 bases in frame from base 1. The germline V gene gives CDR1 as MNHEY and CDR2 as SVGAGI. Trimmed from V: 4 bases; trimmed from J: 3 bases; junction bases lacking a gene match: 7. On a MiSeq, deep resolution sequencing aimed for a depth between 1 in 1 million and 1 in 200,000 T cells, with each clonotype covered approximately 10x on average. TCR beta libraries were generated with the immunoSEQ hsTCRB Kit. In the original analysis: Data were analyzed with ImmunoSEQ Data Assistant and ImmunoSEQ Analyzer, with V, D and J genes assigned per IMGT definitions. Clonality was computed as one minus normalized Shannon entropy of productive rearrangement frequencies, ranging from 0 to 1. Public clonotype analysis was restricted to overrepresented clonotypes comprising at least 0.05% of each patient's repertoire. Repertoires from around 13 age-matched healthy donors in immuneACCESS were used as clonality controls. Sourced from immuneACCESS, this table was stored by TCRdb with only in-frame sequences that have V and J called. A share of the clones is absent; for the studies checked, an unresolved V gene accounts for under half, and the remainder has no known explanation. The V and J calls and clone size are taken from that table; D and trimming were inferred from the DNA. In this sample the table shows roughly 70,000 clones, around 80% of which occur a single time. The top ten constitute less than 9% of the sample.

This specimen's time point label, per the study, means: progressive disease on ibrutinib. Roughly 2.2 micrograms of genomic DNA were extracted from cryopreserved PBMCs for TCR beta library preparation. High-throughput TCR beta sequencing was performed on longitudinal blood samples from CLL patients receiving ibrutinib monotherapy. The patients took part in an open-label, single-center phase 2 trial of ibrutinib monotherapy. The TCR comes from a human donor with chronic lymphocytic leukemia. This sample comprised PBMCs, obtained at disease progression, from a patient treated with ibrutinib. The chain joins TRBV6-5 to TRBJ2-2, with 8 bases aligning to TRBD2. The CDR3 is CASSLAGTSYTGELFF. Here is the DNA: TGTGCCAGCAGTTTAGCTGGGACTAGTTACACCGGGGAGCTGTTTTTT.